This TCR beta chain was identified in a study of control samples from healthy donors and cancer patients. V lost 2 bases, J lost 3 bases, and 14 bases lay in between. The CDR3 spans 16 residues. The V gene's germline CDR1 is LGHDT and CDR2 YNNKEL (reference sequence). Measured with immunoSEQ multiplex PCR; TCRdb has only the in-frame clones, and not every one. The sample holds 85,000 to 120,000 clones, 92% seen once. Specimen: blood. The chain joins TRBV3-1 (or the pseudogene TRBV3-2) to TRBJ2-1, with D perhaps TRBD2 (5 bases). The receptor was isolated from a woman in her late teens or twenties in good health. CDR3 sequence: CASSQTSGIYYNEQFF. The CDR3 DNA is TGTGCCAGCAGCCAAACGTCGGGGATCTACTACAATGAGCAGTTCTTC.